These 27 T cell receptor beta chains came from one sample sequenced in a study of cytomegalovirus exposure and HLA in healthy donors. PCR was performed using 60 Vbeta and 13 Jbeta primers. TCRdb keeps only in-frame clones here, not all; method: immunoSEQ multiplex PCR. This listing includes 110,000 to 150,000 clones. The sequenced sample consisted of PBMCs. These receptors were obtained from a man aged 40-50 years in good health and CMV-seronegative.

The CDR3, as DNA: TGTGCCAGCAGCTTAGCGAGGGCAGTCCAAGAGACCCAGTACTTC. It is translated as CASSLARAVQETQYF. This rearrangement joins TRBV7-6 to TRBJ2-5, with D maybe TRBD2 (5 bases). The CDR3 is 15 amino acids. Germline-derived CDR1 and CDR2 are SGHVS and FNYEAQ. The V end was cut by 0 bases, the J end by 1 base, with 9 bases between.

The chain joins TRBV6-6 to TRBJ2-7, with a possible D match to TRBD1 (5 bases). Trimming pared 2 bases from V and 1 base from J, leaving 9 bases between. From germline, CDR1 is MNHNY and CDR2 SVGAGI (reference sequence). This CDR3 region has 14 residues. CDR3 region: CASSYVQGSYEQYF. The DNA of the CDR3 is TGTGCCAGCAGTTACGTGCAGGGTTCCTACGAGCAGTACTTC.

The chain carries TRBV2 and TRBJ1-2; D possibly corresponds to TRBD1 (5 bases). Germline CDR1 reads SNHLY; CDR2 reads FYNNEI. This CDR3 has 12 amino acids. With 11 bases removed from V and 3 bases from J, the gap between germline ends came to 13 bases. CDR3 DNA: TGTGCCGGACGACAGACCTACTATGGCTACACCTTC. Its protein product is CAGRQTYYGYTF.

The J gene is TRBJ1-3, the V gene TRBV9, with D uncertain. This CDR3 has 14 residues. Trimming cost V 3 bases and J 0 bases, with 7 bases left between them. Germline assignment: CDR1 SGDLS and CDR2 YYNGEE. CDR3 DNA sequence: TGTGCCAGCAGCGGGCAAAGCTCTGGAAACACCATATATTTT. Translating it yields CASSGQSSGNTIYF.

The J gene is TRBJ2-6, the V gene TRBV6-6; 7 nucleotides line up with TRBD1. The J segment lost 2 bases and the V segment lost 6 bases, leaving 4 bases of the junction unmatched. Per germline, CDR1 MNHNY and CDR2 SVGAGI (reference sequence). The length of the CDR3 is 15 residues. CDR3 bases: TGTGCCAGCAGCCAAGGGGGCGCTGGGGCCAACGTCCTGACTTTC. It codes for CASSQGGAGANVLTF.

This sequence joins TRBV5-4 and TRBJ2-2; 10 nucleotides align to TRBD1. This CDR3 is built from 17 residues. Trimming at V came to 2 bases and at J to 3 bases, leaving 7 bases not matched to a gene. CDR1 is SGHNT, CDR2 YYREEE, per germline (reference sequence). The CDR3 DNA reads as TGTGCCAGCAGCTTCCCGGGACAGGGGCCTTACACCGGGGAGCTGTTTTTT. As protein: CASSFPGQGPYTGELFF.

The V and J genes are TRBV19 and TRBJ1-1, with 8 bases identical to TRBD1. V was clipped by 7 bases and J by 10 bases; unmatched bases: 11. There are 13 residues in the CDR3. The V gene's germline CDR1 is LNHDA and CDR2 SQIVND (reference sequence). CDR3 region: CASTEYPGTGAFF. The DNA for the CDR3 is TGTGCCAGTACCGAATACCCCGGGACAGGAGCTTTCTTT.

This CDR3 is CASSATGNTIYF. As DNA, the CDR3 is TGTGCCAGCAGCGCGACAGGAAACACCATATATTTT. The chain employs TRBV5-6 and TRBJ1-3; D not certain. This CDR3 contains 12 residues. Trimming pared 4 bases from V and 4 bases from J, leaving 6 bases between. Germline V gene lookup returns CDR1 SGHDT and CDR2 YYEEEE.

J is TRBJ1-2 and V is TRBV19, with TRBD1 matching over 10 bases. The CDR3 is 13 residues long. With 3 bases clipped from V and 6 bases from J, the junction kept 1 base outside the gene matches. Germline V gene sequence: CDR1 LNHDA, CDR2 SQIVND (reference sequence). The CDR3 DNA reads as TGTGCCAGTAGTATTGGACAGGGGGATGGCTACACCTTC. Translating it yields CASSIGQGDGYTF.

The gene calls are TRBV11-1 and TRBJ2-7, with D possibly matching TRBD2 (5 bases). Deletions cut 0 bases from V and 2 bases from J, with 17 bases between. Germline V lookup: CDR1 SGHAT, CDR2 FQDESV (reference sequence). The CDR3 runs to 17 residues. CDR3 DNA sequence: TGTGCCAGCAGCTTAGCGGCCTATAGGACTTCTCCCTACGAGCAGTACTTC. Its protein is CASSLAAYRTSPYEQYF.

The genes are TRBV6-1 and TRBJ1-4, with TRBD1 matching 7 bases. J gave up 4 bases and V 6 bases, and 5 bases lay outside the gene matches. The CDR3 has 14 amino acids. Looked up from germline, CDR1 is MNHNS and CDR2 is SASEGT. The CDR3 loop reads CASRPQGVNEKLFF. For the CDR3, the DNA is TGTGCCAGCAGGCCCCAGGGGGTTAATGAAAAACTGTTTTTT.

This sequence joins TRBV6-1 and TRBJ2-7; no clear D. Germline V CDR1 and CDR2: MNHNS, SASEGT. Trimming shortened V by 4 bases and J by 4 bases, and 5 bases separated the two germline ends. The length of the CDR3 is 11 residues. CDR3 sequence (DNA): TGTGCCAGCAGTGTTTCATACGAGCAGTACTTC. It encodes CASSVSYEQYF.

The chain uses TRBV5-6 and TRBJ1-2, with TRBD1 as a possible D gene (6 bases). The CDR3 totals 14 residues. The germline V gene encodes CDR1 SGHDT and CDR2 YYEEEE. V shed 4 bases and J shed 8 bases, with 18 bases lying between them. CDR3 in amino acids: CASSASSGAGGYTF. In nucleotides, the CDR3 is TGTGCCAGCAGCGCCTCCTCAGGGGCTGGCGGCTACACCTTC.

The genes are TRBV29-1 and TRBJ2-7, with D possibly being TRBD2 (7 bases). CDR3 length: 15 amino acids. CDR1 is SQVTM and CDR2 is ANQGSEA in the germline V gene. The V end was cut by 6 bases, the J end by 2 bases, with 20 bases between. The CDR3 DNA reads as TGCAGCGTCCGGGGGGCGAGGGGGGCAACCTACGAGCAGTACTTC. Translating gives CSVRGARGATYEQYF.

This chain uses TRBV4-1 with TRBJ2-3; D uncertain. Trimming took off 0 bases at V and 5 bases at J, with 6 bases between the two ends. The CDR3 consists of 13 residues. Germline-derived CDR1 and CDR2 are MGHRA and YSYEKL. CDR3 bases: TGCGCCAGCAGCCAAGATAGAAGAGATACGCAGTATTTT. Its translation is CASSQDRRDTQYF.

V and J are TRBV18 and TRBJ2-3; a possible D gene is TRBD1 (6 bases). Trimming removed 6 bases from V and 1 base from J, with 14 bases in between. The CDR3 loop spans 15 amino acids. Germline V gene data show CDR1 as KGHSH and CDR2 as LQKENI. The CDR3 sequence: CASSAGQLGTDTQYF. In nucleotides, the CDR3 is TGTGCCAGCTCGGCTGGACAGTTGGGCACAGATACGCAGTATTTT.

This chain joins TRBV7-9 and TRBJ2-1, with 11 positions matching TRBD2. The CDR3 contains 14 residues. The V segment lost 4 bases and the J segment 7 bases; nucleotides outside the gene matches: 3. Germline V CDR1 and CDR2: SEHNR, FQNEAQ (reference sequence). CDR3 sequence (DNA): TGTGCCAGCAGCTGGACTAGCGGGCTTAATGAGCAGTTCTTC. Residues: CASSWTSGLNEQFF.

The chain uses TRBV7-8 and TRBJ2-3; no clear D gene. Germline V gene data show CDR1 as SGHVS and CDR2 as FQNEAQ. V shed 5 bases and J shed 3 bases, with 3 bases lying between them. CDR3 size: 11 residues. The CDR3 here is CASSPTDTQYF. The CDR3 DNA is TGTGCCAGCAGCCCAACAGATACGCAGTATTTT. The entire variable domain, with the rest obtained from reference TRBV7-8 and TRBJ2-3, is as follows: GAGVSQSPRYKVAKRGQDVALRCDPISGHVSLFWYQQALGQGPEFLTYFQNEAQLDKSGLPSDRFFAERPEGSVSTLKIQRTQQEDSAVYLCASSPTDTQYFGPGTRLTVL.

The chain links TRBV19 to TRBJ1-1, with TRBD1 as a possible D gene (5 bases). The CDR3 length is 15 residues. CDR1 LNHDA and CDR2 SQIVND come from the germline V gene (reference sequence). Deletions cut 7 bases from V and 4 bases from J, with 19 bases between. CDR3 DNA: TGTGCCAGTACCTTAATCAGGGCGGTGGCCACTGAAGCTTTCTTT. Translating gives CASTLIRAVATEAFF.

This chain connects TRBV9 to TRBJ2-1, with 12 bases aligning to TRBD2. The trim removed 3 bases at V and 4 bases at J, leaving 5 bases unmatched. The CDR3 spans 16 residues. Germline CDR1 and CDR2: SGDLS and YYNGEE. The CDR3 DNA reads TGTGCCAGCAGCGACGACCTAGCGGGGGGGTACAATGAGCAGTTCTTC. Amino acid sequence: CASSDDLAGGYNEQFF. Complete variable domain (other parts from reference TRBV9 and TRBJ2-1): DSGVTQTPKHLITATGQRVTLRCSPRSGDLSVYWYQQSLDQGLQFLIQYYNGEERAKGNILERFSAQQFPDLHSELNLSSLELGDSALYFCASSDDLAGGYNEQFFGPGTRLTVL.

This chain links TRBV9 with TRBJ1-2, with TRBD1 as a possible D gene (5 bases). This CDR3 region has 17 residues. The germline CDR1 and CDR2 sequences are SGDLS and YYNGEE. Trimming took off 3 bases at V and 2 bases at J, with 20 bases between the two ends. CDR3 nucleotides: TGTGCCAGCAGCGGCTGGGGGGACCTTCTCGGGAACTATGGCTACACCTTC. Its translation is CASSGWGDLLGNYGYTF.

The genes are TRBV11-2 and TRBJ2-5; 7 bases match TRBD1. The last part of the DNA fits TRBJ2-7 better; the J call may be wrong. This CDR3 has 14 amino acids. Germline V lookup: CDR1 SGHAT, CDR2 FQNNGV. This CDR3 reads CASSGPGQLYEQYF. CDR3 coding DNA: TGTGCCAGCAGCGGACCGGGACAGCTCTACGAGCAGTACTTC.

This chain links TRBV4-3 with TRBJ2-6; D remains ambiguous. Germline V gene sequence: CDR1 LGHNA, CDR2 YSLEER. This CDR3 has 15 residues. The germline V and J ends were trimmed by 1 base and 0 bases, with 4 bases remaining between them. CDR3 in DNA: TGCGCCAGCAGCCAAGGACACTCTGGGGCCAACGTCCTGACTTTC. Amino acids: CASSQGHSGANVLTF.

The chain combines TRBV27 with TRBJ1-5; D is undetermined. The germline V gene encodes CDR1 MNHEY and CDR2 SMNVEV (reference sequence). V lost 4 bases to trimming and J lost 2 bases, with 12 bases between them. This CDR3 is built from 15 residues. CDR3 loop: CASSSAAAGNQPQHF. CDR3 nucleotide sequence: TGTGCCAGCAGTTCGGCGGCGGCGGGCAATCAGCCCCAGCATTTT.

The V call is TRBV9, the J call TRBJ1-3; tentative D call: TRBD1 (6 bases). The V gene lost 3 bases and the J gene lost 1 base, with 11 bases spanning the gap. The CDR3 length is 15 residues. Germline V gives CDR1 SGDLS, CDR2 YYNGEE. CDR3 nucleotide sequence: TGTGCCAGCAGCGGCGGCAGGGGATCTGGAAACACCATATATTTT. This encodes CASSGGRGSGNTIYF.

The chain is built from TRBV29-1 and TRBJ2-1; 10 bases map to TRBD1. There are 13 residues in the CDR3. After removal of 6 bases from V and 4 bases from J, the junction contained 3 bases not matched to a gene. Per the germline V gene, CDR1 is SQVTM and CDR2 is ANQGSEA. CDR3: CSVGQGVYNEQFF. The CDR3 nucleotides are TGCAGCGTCGGACAGGGGGTTTACAATGAGCAGTTCTTC.

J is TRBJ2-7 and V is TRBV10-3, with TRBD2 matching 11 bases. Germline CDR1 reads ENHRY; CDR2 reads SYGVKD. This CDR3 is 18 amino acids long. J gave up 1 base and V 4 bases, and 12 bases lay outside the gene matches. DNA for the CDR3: TGTGCCATCAGTGGTGGGTGGGCTAGCGGGGGGATTTCCTACGAGCAGTACTTC. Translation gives CAISGGWASGGISYEQYF.